The 15 T cell receptor beta chains given below trace back to one sample, sequenced in a study of tumor and adjacent non-tumor tissue in lung cancer. No cell sorting was done before RNA was extracted from the tissue. This non-tumor lung sample came from over 3 cm beyond the tumor edge. Three rounds of nested PCR, following a modified ARM-PCR protocol, produced the TCRbeta library. TCRdb re-derived calls from the multiplex PCR reads in MiXCR, one entry per CDR3 protein. The data contain approximately 100,000 distinct CDR3 sequences, 62% of them singletons. The sequenced material came from distant non-tumor lung tissue. The receptors derive from a man aged 55 to 70 with non-small cell lung cancer.

Many counts were recorded for this clonotype. The CDR3, as DNA: TGTGCCAGCAGCTGGGGACTAGCGGGGACGGGCACCGGGGAGCTGTTTTTT. Translating it yields CASSWGLAGTGTGELFF. The chain links TRBV5-6 to TRBJ2-2; 13 bases match TRBD2. J gave up 4 bases and V 3 bases, and 6 bases lay outside the gene matches. This CDR3 contains 17 residues. CDR1 SGHDT and CDR2 YYEEEE come from the germline V gene.

The chain is built from TRBV7-9 and TRBJ1-3; D call uncertain. Trimming stripped 5 bases from V and 4 bases from J, with 12 bases between. The CDR3 is made up of 14 amino acids. Germline-derived CDR1 and CDR2 are SEHNR and FQNEAQ (reference sequence). The CDR3 region has the DNA TGTGCCAGCAGCCCCCGAGGCGTCGGAAACACCATATATTTT. It yields the protein CASSPRGVGNTIYF.

This clonotype was observed a few times. One base away lies a much larger clone, so this may be a sequencing read error. A read error is likely, as this CDR3 ends without the conserved phenylalanine or tryptophan. CDR3 DNA: TGCGCCAGCAGCCAAGAACTCCCTCTCCAAGAGACCCAGTACTCC. Its protein is CASSQELPLQETQYS. The rearrangement links TRBV4-1 to TRBJ2-5; no reliable D call. The CDR3 is 15 residues long. Per the germline V gene, CDR1 is MGHRA and CDR2 is YSYEKL. Trimming pared 0 bases from V and 1 base from J, leaving 9 bases between.

This clonotype was picked up many times. The V and J genes are TRBV30 and TRBJ1-1, with 10 bases fitting TRBD1. Germline CDR1 reads GTSNPN; CDR2 reads SVGIG (reference sequence). V lost 8 bases, J lost 4 bases, and 4 bases stayed unmatched. This CDR3 region has 12 residues. CDR3 coding DNA: TGTGCCGGGGGGGACAGGGGCACTGAAGCTTTCTTT. Translation gives CAGGDRGTEAFF.

This chain uses TRBV11-2 with TRBJ2-7; D ambiguous. Deletions cut 0 bases from V and 6 bases from J, with 12 bases between. This CDR3 is built from 14 residues. Germline V gives CDR1 SGHAT, CDR2 FQNNGV. The CDR3 region is CASSLEETKSEQYF. The CDR3 bases are TGTGCCAGCAGCTTAGAAGAGACCAAATCCGAGCAGTACTTC.

This clonotype showed up many times. The V gene is TRBV12-3 or TRBV12-4, the J gene TRBJ2-1, with D perhaps assigned TRBD1 or TRBD2 (5 bases each). V was cut by 0 bases and J by 0 bases, with 18 bases left in between. CDR3 length: 19 amino acids. The CDR3 DNA is TGTGCCAGCAGTTTAGCGGGGGTGGAGCGGAGGAGCTCCTACAATGAGCAGTTCTTC. Translating gives CASSLAGVERRSSYNEQFF.

On this clonotype: Being one base from a much bigger clone, this may be a read error. The rearrangement uses TRBV5-5 and TRBJ2-7; D possibly corresponds to TRBD1 (6 bases). The CDR3 is 15 residues long. The germline CDR1 and CDR2 sequences are SGHKS and YYEKEE (reference sequence). The V end was cut by 0 bases, the J end by 5 bases, with 15 bases between. The DNA of the CDR3 is TGTGCCAGCAGCTTGGCTCGATCAGGGGTCGACGAGCAGTACTTC. It is translated as CASSLARSGVDEQYF.

This clonotype came up many times. The chain employs TRBV5-4 and TRBJ2-7; 7 bases match TRBD1. Looked up from germline, CDR1 is SGHNT and CDR2 is YYREEE (reference sequence). This CDR3 comprises 14 residues. Trimming at V came to 3 bases and at J to 3 bases, leaving 6 bases not matched to a gene. In DNA, the CDR3 is TGTGCCAGCAGCTCGGGACAGAAATTCTACGAGCAGTACTTC. Its protein is CASSSGQKFYEQYF.

With respect to this clonotype: This CDR3 is missing its conserved last phenylalanine or tryptophan, likely due to a read error. The chain links TRBV11-2 to TRBJ2-7; no firm D call. Germline loops: CDR1 SGHAT, CDR2 FQNNGV. The CDR3 totals 12 residues. As DNA, the CDR3 is TGTGCCAGCAGCTTAAGACTGCACGAACAGTACCTC. It encodes CASSLRLHEQYL.

Ten or more counts support this clonotype. The rearrangement joins TRBV28 to TRBJ2-7; no clear D. Deletions cut 5 bases from V and 3 bases from J, with 8 bases between. This CDR3 comprises 12 residues. Per the germline V gene, CDR1 is MDHEN and CDR2 is SYDVKM. The CDR3 sequence: CASSVTNYEQYF. The CDR3 DNA reads TGTGCCAGCAGTGTAACTAACTACGAGCAGTACTTC.

To note about this clonotype: This clone may be a read error of a much larger clone one base away. The V and J genes are TRBV20-1 and TRBJ2-7; 7 bases line up with TRBD2. In germline, CDR1 is DFQATT, CDR2 SNEGSKA (reference sequence). The CDR3 length is 14 residues. The CDR3 nucleotides read TGCAGTCCTAGAGAAGGGGACTACTTCTACGAGCAGTACTTC. This encodes CSPREGDYFYEQYF.

V and J are TRBV5-1 and TRBJ2-5; maybe TRBD2 (6 bases). This CDR3 is built from 15 residues. Germline V lookup: CDR1 SGHRS, CDR2 YFSETQ. V dropped 0 bases and J dropped 3 bases, with 12 bases sitting between them. This CDR3 reads CASSLGSGTEETQYF. The CDR3 nucleotides are TGCGCCAGCAGCTTGGGTAGCGGTACCGAAGAGACCCAGTACTTC.

V gene TRBV5-4 combines with J gene TRBJ2-7; no definite D call. Germline assignment: CDR1 SGHNT and CDR2 YYREEE (reference sequence). The V end lost 8 bases, the J end lost 6 bases, and 12 bases lay between the germline ends. This CDR3 is built from 11 residues. The CDR3 protein is CASSQSCEQYF. The CDR3 nucleotides are TGTGCCAGTAGCCAAAGCTGCGAGCAGTACTTC.

This clonotype came up a few times. A much more abundant neighbour one base away suggests this may be a read error. The CDR3 does not close with the conserved phenylalanine or tryptophan, likely indicating a read error. This chain joins TRBV4-1 and TRBJ2-7; D is perhaps TRBD1 or TRBD2 (6 bases each). CDR3 length: 15 residues. The V end was cut by 0 bases, the J end by 3 bases, with 12 bases between. Germline CDR1 MGHRA, CDR2 YSYEKL. The CDR3 protein is CASSQEGGTSYEQYL. Here the CDR3 DNA reads TGCGCCAGCAGCCAAGAAGGCGGGACAAGCTACGAGCAGTACCTC.

This clonotype was recorded at least ten times. The chain carries TRBV6-6 and TRBJ2-7; TRBD1 matches at 9 bases. J lost 4 bases, V lost 7 bases, and 8 bases had no gene match. Germline CDR1 MNHNY, CDR2 SVGAGI (reference sequence). The CDR3 loop spans 14 amino acids. Written as DNA, the CDR3 is TGTGCCAGCAAAATGGGACAGGGACTATACGAGCAGTACTTC. This codes for CASKMGQGLYEQYF.